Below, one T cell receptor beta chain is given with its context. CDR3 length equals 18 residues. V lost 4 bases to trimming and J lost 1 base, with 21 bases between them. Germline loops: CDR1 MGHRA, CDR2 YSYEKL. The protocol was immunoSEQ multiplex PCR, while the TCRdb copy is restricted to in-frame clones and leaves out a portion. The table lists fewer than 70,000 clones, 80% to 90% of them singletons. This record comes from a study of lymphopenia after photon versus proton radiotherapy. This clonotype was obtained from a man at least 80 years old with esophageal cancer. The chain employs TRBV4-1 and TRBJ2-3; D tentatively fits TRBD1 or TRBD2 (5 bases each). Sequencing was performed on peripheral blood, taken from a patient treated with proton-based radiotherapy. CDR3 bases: TGCGCCAGCAGCCTTTTAATGGGGGTAGCTGCGGGCACAGATACGCAGTATTTT. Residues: CASSLLMGVAAGTDTQYF.